The present T cell receptor beta chain was sequenced within a study of blood T cell repertoires in COVID-19. Adults between roughly 18 and 100 years of age took part from approximately 24 US areas. Participants were placed into cohorts based on the clinical history they reported. The recovered donors of Cohort 3 showed two negative PCRs, clearance, or symptom resolution. This CDR3 is 14 amino acids long. V was clipped by 9 bases and J by 1 base; unmatched bases: 3. The germline V gene encodes CDR1 SNHLY and CDR2 FYNNEI. Libraries were prepared by immunoSEQ multiplex PCR; TCRdb keeps only in-frame clonotypes and omits some of them. The data contain under 350,000 clones, under 90% of them seen just once; the ten biggest clones take up 3.5% to 5%.

Sequenced input: PBMCs or T cells enriched from blood (not recorded which). The sequence derives from a man aged 25 to 45 who had recovered from COVID-19. The chain is built from TRBV2 and TRBJ2-2, with 9 bases fitting TRBD2. CDR3 loop: CARTSGVNTGELFF. CDR3 DNA sequence: TGTGCCAGGACTAGCGGAGTGAACACCGGGGAGCTGTTTTTT.